These 2 T cell receptor beta chains share one sample of origin, sequenced in a study of T cell responses to AZD1222 COVID-19 vaccine. Using immunoSEQ multiplex PCR, the repertoire was profiled, and TCRdb retains in-frame clones only, with some absent. Among about 150,000 clones listed, approximately 90% were seen once. Sequences were derived from peripheral blood, sampled on day 0 of AZD1222 vaccination. These receptors came from an adult in good health.

The chain couples TRBV11-2 to TRBJ2-5; no firm D call. The CDR3 totals 13 residues. V dropped 5 bases and J dropped 8 bases, with 15 bases sitting between them. The germline gives CDR1 SGHAT, CDR2 FQNNGV. CDR3 in DNA: TGTGCCAGCAGCCCCCTCCTCGAGGTCACCCAGTACTTC. It translates to CASSPLLEVTQYF.

The chain employs TRBV7-2 and TRBJ1-4; a possible D gene is TRBD1 (6 bases). Trimming stripped 1 base from V and 5 bases from J, with 11 bases between. The germline V gene encodes CDR1 SGHTA and CDR2 FQGNSA. CDR3 length: 15 residues. The CDR3 sequence is CASSLGARGNEKLFF. CDR3 bases: TGTGCCAGCAGCTTAGGGGCGAGGGGGAATGAAAAACTGTTTTTT.